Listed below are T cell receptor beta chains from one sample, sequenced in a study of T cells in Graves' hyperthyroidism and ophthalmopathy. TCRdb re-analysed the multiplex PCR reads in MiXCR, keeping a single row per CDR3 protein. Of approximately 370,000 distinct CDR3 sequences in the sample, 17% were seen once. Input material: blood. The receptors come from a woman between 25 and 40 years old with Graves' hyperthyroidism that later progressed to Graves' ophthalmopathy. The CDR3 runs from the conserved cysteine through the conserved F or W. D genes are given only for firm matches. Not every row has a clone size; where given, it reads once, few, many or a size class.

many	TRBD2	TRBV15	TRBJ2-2	CATGYGLAGPGELFF	TGTGCCACCGGATACGGACTAGCGGGACCCGGGGAGCTGTTTTTT
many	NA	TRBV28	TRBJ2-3	CASSLFGYTDTQYF	TGTGCCAGCAGTTTATTTGGCTACACAGATACGCAGTATTTT
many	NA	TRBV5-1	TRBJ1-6	CASRGVVVENSPLHF	TGCGCCAGCAGAGGCGTAGTAGTAGAGAATTCACCCCTCCACTTT
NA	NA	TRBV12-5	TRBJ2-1	CASGLGSGHNEQFF	TGTGCTAGTGGTTTGGGTTCGGGGCACAATGAGCAGTTCTTC
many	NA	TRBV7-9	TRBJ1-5	CASSLAQGNQPQHF	TGTGCCAGCAGCTTAGCACAGGGCAATCAGCCCCAGCATTTT
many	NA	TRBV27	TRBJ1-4	CASSTRGGVEKLFF	TGTGCCAGCAGTACGAGGGGGGGGGTTGAAAAACTGTTTTTT
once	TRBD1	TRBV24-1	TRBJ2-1	CATSDLKQGARRPNEQFF	TGTGCCACCAGTGATTTAAAACAGGGGGCCCGTCGTCCCAATGAGCAGTTCTTC
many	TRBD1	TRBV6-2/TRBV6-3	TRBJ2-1	CASSSYRGSDNEQFF	TGTGCCAGCAGTTCCTACAGGGGTTCGGACAATGAGCAGTTCTTC
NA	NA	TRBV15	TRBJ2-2	CATSREQGAGTGELFF	TGTGCCACCAGCCGGGAACAGGGAGCGGGCACCGGGGAGCTGTTTTTT
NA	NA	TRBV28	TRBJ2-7	CASSLLLTIRWSEQYF	TGTGCCAGCAGTTTATTATTGACAATCCGCTGGAGCGAGCAGTACTTC
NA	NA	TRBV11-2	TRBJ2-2	CASSLERVPTGELFF	TGTGCCAGCAGCTTAGAGAGGGTCCCCACCGGGGAGCTGTTTTTT
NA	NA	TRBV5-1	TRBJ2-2	CASSLAGLTTPGLFF	TGCGCCAGCAGCTTGGCGGGACTCACTACCCCAGGGCTGTTTTTT
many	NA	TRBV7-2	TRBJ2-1	CASSVNRPYEQFF	TGTGCCAGCAGTGTAAACCGTCCGTATGAGCAGTTCTTC
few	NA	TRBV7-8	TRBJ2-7	CASSILAFSYEQYF	TGTGCCAGCAGTATTCTAGCGTTCTCCTACGAGCAGTACTTC
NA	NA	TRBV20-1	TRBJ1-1	CSASSLLEVNTEAFF	TGCAGTGCTAGCAGCCTCCTGGAGGTGAACACTGAAGCTTTCTTT
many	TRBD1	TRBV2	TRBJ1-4	CASRQDRGNEKLFF	TGTGCCAGCAGGCAGGACAGGGGTAATGAAAAACTGTTTTTT
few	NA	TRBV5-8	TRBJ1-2	CASSLDGGSLNYGYTF	TGTGCCAGCAGCTTGGATGGAGGGAGTCTTAACTATGGCTACACCTTC
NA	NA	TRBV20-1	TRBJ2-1	CSALNREVVTYEQFF	TGCAGTGCTCTAAACAGGGAGGTAGTAACCTACGAGCAGTTCTTC
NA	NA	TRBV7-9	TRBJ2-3	CASSTEDTQYF	TGTGCCAGCTCTACTGAGGATACGCAGTATTTT
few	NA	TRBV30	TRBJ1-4	CAWIPRGSNEKLFF	TGTGCCTGGATTCCTAGGGGTTCTAATGAAAAACTGTTTTTT
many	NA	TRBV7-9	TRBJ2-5	CASSLTRGKETQYF	TGTGCCAGCAGCCTCACCCGAGGGAAAGAGACCCAGTACTTC
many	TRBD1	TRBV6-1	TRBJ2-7	CASSRKPRQGSYEQYF	TGTGCCAGCAGTCGAAAACCGCGACAGGGCAGCTACGAGCAGTACTTC
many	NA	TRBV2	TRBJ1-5	CASSDDSGSNQPQHF	TGTGCCAGCAGTGATGACAGTGGTAGCAATCAGCCCCAGCATTTT
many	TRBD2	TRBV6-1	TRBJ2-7	CASKGLAGSYEQYF	TGTGCCAGCAAAGGATTAGCGGGTTCCTACGAGCAGTACTTC
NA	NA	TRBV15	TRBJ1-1	CATTYTGSSGEAFF	TGTGCCACCACATATACAGGGTCCTCCGGTGAAGCTTTCTTT
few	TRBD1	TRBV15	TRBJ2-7	CATSLDRGLYEQYF	TGTGCCACCAGCCTTGACAGGGGGCTGTACGAGCAGTACTTC
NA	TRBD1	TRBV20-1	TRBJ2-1	CSASIRDRGLGSYNEQFF	TGCAGTGCTTCTATCCGGGACAGGGGGTTAGGGTCGTACAATGAGCAGTTCTTC
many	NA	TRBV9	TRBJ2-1	CASSPPPYNEQFF	TGTGCCAGCAGCCCACCTCCGTACAATGAGCAGTTCTTC